This TCR beta chain comes out of a study of early T cells in non-severe SARS-CoV-2 infection. About the research overall: It was bulk RNA from unsorted whole blood that was sequenced, and the chains were unpaired.

This clonotype showed up just a few times. Its antigen remains unidentified. Unique molecular identifiers tagged individual cDNA molecules. One entry per CDR3 protein, called by TCRdb with MiXCR from the 5' RACE reads. The data show 64,000 or so distinct CDR3 sequences, roughly 12% seen once. This CDR3 has 15 amino acids. Germline assignment: CDR1 WSHSY and CDR2 SAAADI. The junction had 8 bases not matched to a gene; V was cut back by 7 bases and J by 2 bases. Study conclusions and caveats: Lookups in VDJdb leaned toward anti-spike CD8 responses and missed private and CD4 specificities.

This sequence was found in an adult who was a healthcare worker with PCR-confirmed SARS-CoV-2 infection or an uninfected control (not recorded which). This chain links TRBV10-2 with TRBJ1-1, with 9 bases identical to TRBD1. Sequences were derived from whole blood, sampled at baseline. The CDR3 DNA reads TGCGCCAGCACCCAAACAGGGGGCTATAACACTGAAGCTTTCTTT. It specifies CASTQTGGYNTEAFF.